Included here is one T cell receptor beta chain sequence, with context. Authors' methods: Reference gene primer amplification gave estimated nucleated cell counts. TCRdb's table, derived via immunoSEQ multiplex PCR, lists solely in-frame clones and lacks some. V and J calls and clone size are given by that table; D and trimming were obtained from the DNA. The table has fewer than 200,000 clones, about 87% seen once. This sample is drawn from a study of blood T cell repertoires in COVID-19. Seattle researchers signed up patients amid active infection and tracked them longitudinally. Germline CDR1 and CDR2: KGHSH and LQKENI. The CDR3 consists of 17 residues. V lost 3 bases and J lost 0; bases outside the gene matches: 8.

This receptor was obtained from a woman between 70 and 85 years old with COVID-19, enrolled during active disease. Sequencing was carried out using peripheral blood. The rearrangement uses TRBV18 and TRBJ1-5; TRBD1 matches 7 bases. For the CDR3, the DNA is TGTGCCAGCTCACCTTCTCCGACAGGGAATAGCAATCAGCCCCAGCATTTT. Its translation: CASSPSPTGNSNQPQHF.